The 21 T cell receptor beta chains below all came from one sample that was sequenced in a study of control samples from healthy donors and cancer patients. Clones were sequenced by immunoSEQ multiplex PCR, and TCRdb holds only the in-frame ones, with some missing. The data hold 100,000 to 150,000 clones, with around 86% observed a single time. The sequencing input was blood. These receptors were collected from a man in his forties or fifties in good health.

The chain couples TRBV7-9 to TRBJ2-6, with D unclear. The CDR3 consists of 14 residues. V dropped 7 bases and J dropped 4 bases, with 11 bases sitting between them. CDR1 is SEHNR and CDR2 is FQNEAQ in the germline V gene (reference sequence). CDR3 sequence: CASTSGGGANVLTF. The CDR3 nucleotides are TGTGCCAGCACCTCGGGTGGGGGGGCCAACGTCCTGACTTTC.

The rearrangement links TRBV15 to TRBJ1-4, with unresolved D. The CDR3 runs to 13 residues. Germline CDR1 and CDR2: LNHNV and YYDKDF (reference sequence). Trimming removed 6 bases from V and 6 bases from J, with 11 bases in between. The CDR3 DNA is TGTGCCACCAGGGCAGGCCACGATGAAAAACTGTTTTTT. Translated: CATRAGHDEKLFF.

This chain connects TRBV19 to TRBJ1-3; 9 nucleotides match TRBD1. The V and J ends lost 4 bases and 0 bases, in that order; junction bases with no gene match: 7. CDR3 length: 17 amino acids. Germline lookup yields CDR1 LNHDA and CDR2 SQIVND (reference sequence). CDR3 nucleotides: TGTGCCAGTAGTACCCGACAGGGGGTTTACTCTGGAAACACCATATATTTT. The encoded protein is CASSTRQGVYSGNTIYF.

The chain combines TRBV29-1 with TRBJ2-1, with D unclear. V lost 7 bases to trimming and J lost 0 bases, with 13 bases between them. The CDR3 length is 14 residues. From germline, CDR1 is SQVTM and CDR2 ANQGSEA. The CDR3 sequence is CSAQVGPSYNEQFF. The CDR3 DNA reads TGCAGCGCCCAAGTCGGTCCCTCCTACAATGAGCAGTTCTTC.

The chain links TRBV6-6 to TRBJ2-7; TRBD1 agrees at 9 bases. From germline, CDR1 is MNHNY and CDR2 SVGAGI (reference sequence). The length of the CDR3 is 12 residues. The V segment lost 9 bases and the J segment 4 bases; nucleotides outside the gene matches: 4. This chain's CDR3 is CASTDRGYEQYF. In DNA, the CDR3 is TGTGCCAGTACGGACAGGGGATACGAGCAGTACTTC.

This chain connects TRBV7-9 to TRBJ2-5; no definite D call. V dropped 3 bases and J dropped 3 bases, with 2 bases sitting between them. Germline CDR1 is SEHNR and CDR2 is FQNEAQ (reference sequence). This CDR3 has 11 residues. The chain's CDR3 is CASSFKETQYF. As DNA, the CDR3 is TGTGCCAGCAGCTTCAAAGAGACCCAGTACTTC.

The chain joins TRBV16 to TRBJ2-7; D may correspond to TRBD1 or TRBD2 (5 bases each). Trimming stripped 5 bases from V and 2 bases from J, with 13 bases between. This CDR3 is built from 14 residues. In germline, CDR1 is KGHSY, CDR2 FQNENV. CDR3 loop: CASSLPRGPYEQYF. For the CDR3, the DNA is TGTGCCAGCAGCTTACCACGGGGCCCCTACGAGCAGTACTTC.

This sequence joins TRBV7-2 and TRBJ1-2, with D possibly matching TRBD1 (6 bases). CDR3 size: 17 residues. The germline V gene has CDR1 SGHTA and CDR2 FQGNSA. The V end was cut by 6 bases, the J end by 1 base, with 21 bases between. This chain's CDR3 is CASSSRGADLLNYGYTF. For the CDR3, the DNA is TGTGCCAGCAGTTCCCGGGGGGCTGATCTACTTAACTATGGCTACACCTTC.

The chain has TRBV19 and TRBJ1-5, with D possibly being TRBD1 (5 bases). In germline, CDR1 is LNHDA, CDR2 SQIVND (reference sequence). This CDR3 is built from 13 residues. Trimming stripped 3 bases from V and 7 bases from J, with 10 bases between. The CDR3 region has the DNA TGTGCCAGTAGTATCGCAGGGTCCCAGCCCCAGCATTTT. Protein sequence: CASSIAGSQPQHF. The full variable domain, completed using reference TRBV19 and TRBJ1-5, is DGGITQSPKYLFRKEGQNVTLSCEQNLNHDAMYWYRQDPGQGLRLIYYSQIVNDFQKGDIAEGYSVSREKKESFPLTVTSAQKNPTAFYLCASSIAGSQPQHFGDGTRLSIL.

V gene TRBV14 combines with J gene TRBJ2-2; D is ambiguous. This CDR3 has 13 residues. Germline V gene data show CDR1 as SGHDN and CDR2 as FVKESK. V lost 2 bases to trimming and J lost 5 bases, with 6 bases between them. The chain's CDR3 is CASSQQATGELFF. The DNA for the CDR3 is TGTGCCAGCAGCCAACAGGCTACCGGGGAGCTGTTTTTT.

The CDR3 DNA follows: TGTGCCAGCAGCGCCTCCGGGACACGGGAGGTCCCCCTCCACTTT. Its translation is CASSASGTREVPLHF. V usage is TRBV2 and J usage is TRBJ1-6, with D maybe TRBD1 (6 bases). Germline V gene sequence: CDR1 SNHLY, CDR2 FYNNEI. Between the trimmed V and J ends, which lost 6 bases and 13 bases, there was a span of 22 bases. The CDR3 is made up of 15 amino acids.

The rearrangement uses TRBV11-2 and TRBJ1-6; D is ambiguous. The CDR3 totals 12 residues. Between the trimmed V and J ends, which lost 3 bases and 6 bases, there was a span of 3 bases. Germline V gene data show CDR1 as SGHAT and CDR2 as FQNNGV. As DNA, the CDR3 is TGTGCCAGCAGCTTCCCTAATTCACCCCTCCACTTT. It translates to CASSFPNSPLHF.

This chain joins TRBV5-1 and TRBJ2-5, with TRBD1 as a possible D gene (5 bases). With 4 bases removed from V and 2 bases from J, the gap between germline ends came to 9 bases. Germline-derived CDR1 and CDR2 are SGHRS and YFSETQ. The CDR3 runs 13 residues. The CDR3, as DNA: TGCGCCAGCAGCCCTCAGGGTCAAGAGACCCAGTACTTC. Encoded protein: CASSPQGQETQYF.

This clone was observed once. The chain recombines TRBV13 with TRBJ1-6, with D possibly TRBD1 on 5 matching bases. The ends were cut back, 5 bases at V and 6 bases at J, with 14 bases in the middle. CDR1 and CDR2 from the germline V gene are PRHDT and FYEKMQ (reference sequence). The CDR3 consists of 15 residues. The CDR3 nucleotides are TGTGCCAGCAGCCCCGGAGACAGACTTAATTCACCCCTCCACTTT. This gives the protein CASSPGDRLNSPLHF.

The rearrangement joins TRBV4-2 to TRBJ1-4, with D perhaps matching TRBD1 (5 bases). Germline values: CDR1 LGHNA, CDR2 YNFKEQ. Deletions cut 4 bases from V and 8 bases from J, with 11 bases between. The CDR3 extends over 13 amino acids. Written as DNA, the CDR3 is TGTGCCAGCAGCCTGGGGCGGGAAGAAAAACTGTTTTTT. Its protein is CASSLGREEKLFF.

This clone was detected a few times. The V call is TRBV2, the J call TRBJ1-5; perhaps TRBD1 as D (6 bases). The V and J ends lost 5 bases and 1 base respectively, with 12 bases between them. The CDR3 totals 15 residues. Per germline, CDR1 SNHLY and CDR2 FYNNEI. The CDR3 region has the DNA TGTGCCAGCAGTAGGGGGGGTACGAGCAATCAGCCCCAGCATTTT. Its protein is CASSRGGTSNQPQHF.

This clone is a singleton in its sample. The CDR3 bases are TGCGCCAGCAGTCTTAAAGACAGGGGAGTGTTCGGATCTAGCACTGAAGCTTTCTTT. Translated, it gives CASSLKDRGVFGSSTEAFF. The chain links TRBV10-1 to TRBJ1-1, with 8 bases identical to TRBD1. Germline V gene sequence: CDR1 WNHNN, CDR2 SYGVQD (reference sequence). The CDR3 totals 19 residues. Losses at the gene ends were 5 bases for V and 4 bases for J; bases not matched to a gene: 21.

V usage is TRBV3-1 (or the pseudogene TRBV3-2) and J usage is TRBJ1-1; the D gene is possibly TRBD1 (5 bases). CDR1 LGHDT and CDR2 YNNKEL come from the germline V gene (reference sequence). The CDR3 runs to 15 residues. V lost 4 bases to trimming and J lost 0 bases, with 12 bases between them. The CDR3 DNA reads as TGTGCCAGCAGCCCGGGGGACCGATTGAACACTGAAGCTTTCTTT. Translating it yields CASSPGDRLNTEAFF.

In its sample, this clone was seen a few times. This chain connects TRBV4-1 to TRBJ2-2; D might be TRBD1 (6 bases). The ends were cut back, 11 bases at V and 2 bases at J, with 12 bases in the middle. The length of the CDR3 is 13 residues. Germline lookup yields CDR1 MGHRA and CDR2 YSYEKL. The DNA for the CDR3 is TGCGCCTTCCGGGACACAAACACCGGGGAGCTGTTTTTT. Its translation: CAFRDTNTGELFF.

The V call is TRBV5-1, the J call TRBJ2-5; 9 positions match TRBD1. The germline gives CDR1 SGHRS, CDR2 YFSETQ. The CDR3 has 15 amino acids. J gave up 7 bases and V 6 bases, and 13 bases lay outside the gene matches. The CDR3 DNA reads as TGCGCCAGCACCGACGACAGGGGGGCCCTAGGGACCCAGTACTTC. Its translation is CASTDDRGALGTQYF. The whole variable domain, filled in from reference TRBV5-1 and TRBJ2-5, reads KAGVTQTPRYLIKTRGQQVTLSCSPISGHRSVSWYQQTPGQGLQFLFEYFSETQRNKGNFPGRFSGRQFSNSRSEMNVSTLELGDSALYLCASTDDRGALGTQYFGPGTRLLVL.

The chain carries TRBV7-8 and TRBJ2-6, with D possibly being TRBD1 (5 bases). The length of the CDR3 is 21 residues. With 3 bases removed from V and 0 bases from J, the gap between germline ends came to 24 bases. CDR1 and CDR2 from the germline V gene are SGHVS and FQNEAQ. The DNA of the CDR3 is TGTGCCAGCAGCTTTGGGTTGGCTAGAGGACAAGGAACCTCTGGGGCCAACGTCCTGACTTTC. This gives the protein CASSFGLARGQGTSGANVLTF.